The 32 T cell receptor beta chains given below trace back to one sample, sequenced in a study of blood T cells in healthy people across ages. A second PCR, run for about 6 to 12 cycles, used a sample-barcoded 5' primer plus a J-beta primer mix. TCRdb re-derived calls from the 5' RACE reads in MiXCR, one entry per CDR3 protein. The sample shows fewer than 800,000 distinct CDR3 sequences, 20% to 30% of them seen only once. These data are also associated with another study on T cells of mothers and their children.

Sequencing was carried out using blood. The receptors were gathered from a boy between 10 and 17 years old in good health.

This clonotype showed up just a few times. The V and J genes are TRBV12-3 or TRBV12-4 and TRBJ2-5; D could derive from TRBD1 or TRBD2 (6 bases each). The better agreement between TRBJ2-1 and the DNA end casts doubt on the J call. This CDR3 comprises 12 residues. The CDR3 bases are TGTGCCAGCACCCCGGGGGCGAATGAGCAGTTCTTC. It encodes CASTPGANEQFF.

In its sample, this clonotype was seen a few times. This chain links TRBV28 with TRBJ2-5; D is ambiguous. The V and J ends lost 6 bases and 4 bases respectively, with 15 bases between them. The CDR3 totals 14 residues. Germline V gene sequence: CDR1 MDHEN, CDR2 SYDVKM. The CDR3 DNA follows: TGTGCCAGCAGCCTGGGCAGGAAGAGAGAGACCCAGTACTTC. This encodes CASSLGRKRETQYF.

The V gene is TRBV4-3, the J gene TRBJ2-2; the D is unclear. Trimming shortened V by 0 bases and J by 1 base, and 9 bases separated the two germline ends. Looked up from germline, CDR1 is LGHNA and CDR2 is YSLEER. This CDR3 spans 16 amino acids. Here the CDR3 DNA reads TGCGCCAGCAGCCAAGATTTTGGCCAGAACACCGGGGAGCTGTTTTTT. Protein: CASSQDFGQNTGELFF.

This clonotype was observed a handful of times. The chain carries TRBV7-8 and TRBJ2-1, with TRBD2 matching 7 bases. The J call could be wrong; TRBJ2-7 is a better fit for the DNA end. CDR3 size: 16 residues. Germline assignment: CDR1 SGHVS and CDR2 FQNEAQ. CDR3 amino acids: CASSLDGRGGSYEQYF. DNA for the CDR3: TGTGCCAGCAGCTTAGACGGGCGCGGGGGCTCCTACGAGCAGTACTTC.

This clonotype appeared a few times. The chain uses TRBV2 and TRBJ2-1; unclear D gene. V was clipped by 4 bases and J by 7 bases, with 11 bases between them. From germline, CDR1 is SNHLY and CDR2 FYNNEI. The CDR3 runs 13 residues. CDR3 in amino acids: CASSGNRVNEQFF. CDR3 sequence (DNA): TGTGCCAGCAGTGGAAACCGAGTTAATGAGCAGTTCTTC. Full variable domain (rest looked up from reference TRBV2 and TRBJ2-1): EPEVTQTPSHQVTQMGQEVILRCVPISNHLYFYWYRQILGQKVEFLVSFYNNEISEKSEIFDDQFSVERPDGSNFTLKIRSTKLEDSAMYFCASSGNRVNEQFFGPGTRLTVL.

This chain links TRBV4-1 with TRBJ2-5; TRBD2 agrees at 9 bases. The J call is uncertain, as TRBJ2-1 better fits the DNA end. The CDR3 length is 18 residues. Looked up from germline, CDR1 is MGHRA and CDR2 is YSYEKL. The CDR3 DNA reads TGCGCCAGCAGCCAAGATCGGGTAGCGGGAGAGGTCAGGAATGAGCAGTTCTTC. Translated: CASSQDRVAGEVRNEQFF.

This clonotype appeared a few times. The V gene is TRBV3-1, the J gene TRBJ2-4, with D perhaps TRBD2 (5 bases). Germline V lookup: CDR1 LGHDT, CDR2 YNNKEL (reference sequence). This CDR3 is 15 amino acids long. Trimming shortened V by 2 bases and J by 8 bases, and 16 bases separated the two germline ends. The DNA of the CDR3 is TGTGCCAGCAGCCAAAGAAGAGAGGGCGAGGACATTCAGTACTTC. This codes for CASSQRREGEDIQYF.

The chain is built from TRBV14 and TRBJ2-5; the D gene is possibly TRBD2 (6 bases). The J call may be incorrect, as the DNA end agrees better with TRBJ2-1. Germline V gene sequence: CDR1 SGHDN, CDR2 FVKESK. The CDR3 contains 17 residues. This CDR3 is CASSEGIRGTLDNEQFF. The CDR3 DNA sequence: TGTGCCAGCAGCGAGGGGATTCGTGGGACTCTAGACAATGAGCAGTTCTTC.

This clonotype was observed a few times. The chain employs TRBV4-3 and TRBJ2-5, with D tentatively TRBD1 (5 bases). The CDR3 is 15 amino acids. Germline CDR1 reads LGHNA; CDR2 reads YSLEER. V was shortened by 0 bases and J by 4 bases, with 12 bases between the two germline ends. CDR3 in amino acids: CASSQDTGPRETQYF. The CDR3 coding sequence is TGCGCCAGCAGCCAAGATACAGGACCAAGAGAGACCCAGTACTTC.

This clonotype was seen a few times. The chain joins TRBV6-1 to TRBJ1-5; D is unresolved. Germline CDR1 reads MNHNS; CDR2 reads SASEGT. V was clipped by 6 bases and J by 1 base, with 13 bases between them. The length of the CDR3 is 15 residues. CDR3 DNA: TGTGCCAGCAGCGTGGCGGGCTTGAGCAATCAGCCCCAGCATTTT. Translating it yields CASSVAGLSNQPQHF.

The chain joins TRBV9 to TRBJ2-7; 8 positions agree with TRBD1. The CDR3 consists of 15 residues. Germline trimming cut 0 bases from V and 2 bases from J; bases unmatched to any gene: 4. From germline, CDR1 is SGDLS and CDR2 YYNGEE. CDR3 bases: TGTGCCAGCAGCGTAGCGGCGACAGGGGCCTACGAGCAGTACTTC. It translates to CASSVAATGAYEQYF.

This clonotype showed up just once. The chain carries TRBV29-1 and TRBJ2-7, with D unclear. V lost 3 bases and J 4 bases, leaving 10 bases between the germline ends. Germline loops: CDR1 SQVTM, CDR2 ANQGSEA. The CDR3 has 12 amino acids. The CDR3 DNA is TGCAGCGTTGAGGGCACATTATACGAGCAGTACTTC. This translates into CSVEGTLYEQYF.

As to this clonotype: Likely a read error: the CDR3 ends without its conserved phenylalanine or tryptophan. The V gene is TRBV20-1, the J gene TRBJ2-1, with D unclear. The CDR3 is 16 amino acids. Germline V CDR1 and CDR2: DFQATT, SNEGSKA (reference sequence). Trimming took 2 bases from V and 0 from J, leaving 14 bases between them. The CDR3 sequence is CSARFHSPSSYNEQFL. The CDR3, as DNA: TGCAGTGCTAGATTCCACAGCCCCAGCTCCTACAATGAGCAGTTCCTC.

The CDR3 coding sequence is TGTGCCAGCTCTACTCCTTCGTCAGGGGTAGGAGGAGAGACCCAGTACTTC. This codes for CASSTPSSGVGGETQYF. The gene calls are TRBV7-9 and TRBJ2-1; perhaps TRBD1 as D (6 bases). The J call is doubtful: the DNA matches TRBJ2-5 better. The CDR3 extends over 17 amino acids. The germline V gene encodes CDR1 SEHNR and CDR2 FQNEAQ (reference sequence).

This clonotype turned up a few times. This chain joins TRBV7-3 and TRBJ2-7; 7 positions match TRBD1. The J segment lost 2 bases and the V segment lost 4 bases, leaving 11 bases of the junction unmatched. Germline loops: CDR1 SGHTA, CDR2 FQGTGA. The CDR3 spans 16 residues. The CDR3 region has the DNA TGTGCCAGCAGCTCAGGACCCGGGACAGCAACCTACGAGCAGTACTTC. Protein: CASSSGPGTATYEQYF.

The table lists this clonotype with many counts. The V gene is TRBV6-1, the J gene TRBJ2-4, with D possibly being TRBD1 (6 bases). There are 13 residues in the CDR3. V was clipped by 3 bases and J by 6 bases, with 9 bases between them. Looked up from germline, CDR1 is MNHNS and CDR2 is SASEGT. CDR3 DNA: TGTGCCAGCAGTGAGACGGACAGAAACATTCAGTACTTC. It translates to CASSETDRNIQYF.

This clonotype was picked up many times. The V and J genes are TRBV28 and TRBJ2-5, with D tentatively TRBD2 (5 bases). CDR1 and CDR2 from the germline V gene are MDHEN and SYDVKM. The CDR3 totals 12 residues. The V end was cut by 3 bases, the J end by 3 bases, with 5 bases between. CDR3: CASSLEEETQYF. The CDR3 bases are TGTGCCAGCAGTTTGGAGGAAGAGACCCAGTACTTC.

This rearrangement joins TRBV27 to TRBJ2-7, with D possibly called TRBD1 or TRBD2 (5 bases each). Germline CDR1 reads MNHEY; CDR2 reads SMNVEV (reference sequence). The CDR3 extends over 14 amino acids. Trimming took off 5 bases at V and 0 bases at J, with 11 bases between the two ends. The CDR3 bases are TGTGCCAGCAGTACGGGGACGGTCTCCTACGAGCAGTACTTC. Protein product: CASSTGTVSYEQYF.

This clonotype was seen more than once but under ten times. This chain uses TRBV6-6 with TRBJ1-2; D is unresolved. Germline V gene lookup returns CDR1 MNHNY and CDR2 SVGAGI (reference sequence). The germline V and J ends were trimmed by 1 base and 5 bases, with 17 bases remaining between them. The CDR3 runs 16 residues. The CDR3 is CASSYLGSRESYGYTF. CDR3 nucleotide sequence: TGTGCCAGCAGTTACTTGGGGTCGCGGGAGTCTTATGGCTACACCTTC.

The V and J genes are TRBV7-2 and TRBJ2-7; TRBD2 matches 11 bases. V lost 4 bases and J lost 6; bases outside the gene matches: 5. Germline V lookup: CDR1 SGHTA, CDR2 FQGNSA. The CDR3 is made up of 14 amino acids. CDR3 region: CASSSTSGVGEQYF. CDR3 nucleotide sequence: TGTGCCAGCAGCTCGACTAGCGGGGTGGGCGAGCAGTACTTC.

The chain employs TRBV7-2 and TRBJ1-2; D remains ambiguous. Looked up from germline, CDR1 is SGHTA and CDR2 is FQGNSA. Trimming left V 3 bases short and J 4 bases short, with 9 bases between. The length of the CDR3 is 13 residues. Here the CDR3 reads CASSFPRGYGYTF. As DNA, the CDR3 is TGTGCCAGCAGCTTCCCACGAGGCTATGGCTACACCTTC.

This chain connects TRBV12-3 or TRBV12-4 to TRBJ2-5; D gene unclear. The DNA end favors TRBJ2-7, so the J call may be wrong. The CDR3 has 16 amino acids. CDR3 loop: CASSLSPPAGDYEQYF. The CDR3 DNA reads as TGTGCCAGCAGTTTATCGCCCCCGGCCGGAGACTACGAGCAGTACTTC.

This clonotype has only a few counts. The chain has TRBV7-9 and TRBJ2-3; D is ambiguous. The CDR3 contains 13 residues. V was trimmed by 8 bases and J by 6 bases, leaving 15 bases between them. Germline V CDR1 and CDR2: SEHNR, FQNEAQ (reference sequence). The CDR3 region is CASGPVEVDTQYF. The CDR3 DNA follows: TGTGCCAGCGGGCCCGTTGAGGTGGATACGCAGTATTTT.

CDR3 sequence: CASTPRGGEETQYF. The CDR3 nucleotides read TGTGCCAGCACCCCCAGGGGGGGAGAGGAGACCCAGTACTTC. V and J are TRBV28 and TRBJ2-5; TRBD1 or TRBD2 may be the D gene (7 bases each). Trimming took 7 bases from V and 5 from J, leaving 17 bases between them. Per germline, CDR1 MDHEN and CDR2 SYDVKM. The CDR3 sequence is 14 residues long.

This clonotype has only a few counts. The chain is built from TRBV28 and TRBJ2-3; D perhaps matches TRBD1 (5 bases). The CDR3 is made up of 17 amino acids. With 3 bases removed from V and 0 bases from J, the gap between germline ends came to 16 bases. Germline-derived CDR1 and CDR2 are MDHEN and SYDVKM. The CDR3 bases are TGTGCCAGCAGTTTTCTAGACAGCGAATCTAGCACAGATACGCAGTATTTT. This encodes CASSFLDSESSTDTQYF.

This chain connects TRBV5-5 to TRBJ2-5; 11 bases are shared with TRBD2. The DNA end lines up better with TRBJ2-7; the J call may be wrong. The CDR3 loop spans 14 amino acids. Germline-derived CDR1 and CDR2 are SGHKS and YYEKEE (reference sequence). The CDR3 reads CASSLFSGRDEQYF. The CDR3 coding sequence is TGTGCCAGCAGCTTGTTTAGCGGGAGGGACGAGCAGTACTTC.

In this sample, this clonotype turned up many times. The chain has TRBV12-3 or TRBV12-4 and TRBJ2-1; D may be TRBD1 (5 bases). Trimming left V 2 bases short and J 6 bases short, with 8 bases between. The CDR3 consists of 13 residues. For the CDR3, the DNA is TGTGCCAGCAGTTTAAGGGGAATCAATGAGCAGTTCTTC. It codes for CASSLRGINEQFF.

The chain combines TRBV7-9 with TRBJ2-2; no clear D gene. This CDR3 contains 13 residues. Deletions cut 3 bases from V and 6 bases from J, with 8 bases between. Germline V gives CDR1 SEHNR, CDR2 FQNEAQ (reference sequence). The CDR3 region has the DNA TGTGCCAGCAGCTTCAGCCCGTCCGGGGAGCTGTTTTTT. Protein product: CASSFSPSGELFF.

This clonotype was seen repeatedly, ten times or more. The rearrangement joins TRBV7-2 to TRBJ2-5; a possible D gene is TRBD1 (6 bases). V was clipped by 1 base and J by 5 bases, with 8 bases between them. CDR1 is SGHTA and CDR2 is FQGNSA in the germline V gene. The CDR3 runs to 13 residues. CDR3 sequence: CASSLERGETQYF. The DNA for the CDR3 is TGTGCCAGCAGCTTAGAGAGGGGGGAGACCCAGTACTTC. The full variable domain, completed using reference TRBV7-2 and TRBJ2-5, is GAGVSQSPSNKVTEKGKDVELRCDPISGHTALYWYRQSLGQGLEFLIYFQGNSAPDKSGLPSDRFSAERTGGSVSTLTIQRTQQEDSAVYLCASSLERGETQYFGPGTRLLVL.

V usage is TRBV29-1 and J usage is TRBJ2-7; D may be TRBD2 (6 bases). The V gene's germline CDR1 is SQVTM and CDR2 ANQGSEA. This CDR3 comprises 13 residues. V dropped 3 bases and J dropped 4 bases, with 13 bases sitting between them. CDR3 in DNA: TGCAGCGTTGATTCGGCTCGGGGGTACGAGCAGTACTTC. Translating it yields CSVDSARGYEQYF.

This clonotype has just a few counts. The chain combines TRBV6-5 with TRBJ2-5; 7 bases align to TRBD2. The DNA end favors TRBJ2-7, so the J call may be wrong. The CDR3 sequence is 17 residues long. Germline V gene sequence: CDR1 MNHEY, CDR2 SVGAGI. CDR3 bases: TGTGCCAGCAGTTACTTACCGGGGACGCGGGAGTCCTACGAGCAGTACTTC. This sequence encodes CASSYLPGTRESYEQYF.

V is TRBV4-1 and J is TRBJ2-5; D unresolved. Germline assignment: CDR1 MGHRA and CDR2 YSYEKL. CDR3 size: 14 residues. V shed 0 bases and J shed 4 bases, with 9 bases lying between them. CDR3 DNA: TGCGCCAGCAGCCAAGAACGACCCACAGAGACCCAGTACTTC. Translation: CASSQERPTETQYF.